This T cell receptor beta chain was sequenced during a study of shared clonotypes between healthy human individuals. Profiling relied on immunoSEQ multiplex PCR, and the TCRdb table lists in-frame clones only, not all of them. Seen here are some 2,100,000 clones, approximately 94% observed once, and the top ten hold around 0.13%. A remark on this clone: Its antigen is currently unknown.

The study's findings and limits: Rarefaction revealed incomplete sorted-subset sequencing despite large depth.

Trimming removed 3 bases at V and 8 bases at J, with 18 bases between. There are 15 residues in the CDR3. Germline CDR1 is SGHRS and CDR2 is YFSETQ. The sequence was collected from a man in his late teens or twenties in good health. The sequencing input was naive CD4+ T cells sorted from blood. The subset denotes: CD45RA+ positively selected. The chain employs TRBV5-1 and TRBJ2-1, with D perhaps TRBD1 (7 bases). CDR3 in DNA: TGCGCCAGCAGCTCCACAGGGGCGCGGGGTGATGAGCAGTTCTTC. This translates into CASSSTGARGDEQFF.